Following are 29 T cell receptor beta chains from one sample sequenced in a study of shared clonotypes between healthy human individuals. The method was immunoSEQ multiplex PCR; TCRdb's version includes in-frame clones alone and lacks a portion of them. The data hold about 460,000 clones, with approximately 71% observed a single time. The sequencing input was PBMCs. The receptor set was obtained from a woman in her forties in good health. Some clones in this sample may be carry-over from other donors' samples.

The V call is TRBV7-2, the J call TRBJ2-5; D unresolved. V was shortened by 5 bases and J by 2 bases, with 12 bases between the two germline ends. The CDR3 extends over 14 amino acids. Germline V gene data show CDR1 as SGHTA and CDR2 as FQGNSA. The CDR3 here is CASSPAMNQETQYF. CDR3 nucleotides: TGTGCCAGCAGCCCAGCCATGAATCAAGAGACCCAGTACTTC.

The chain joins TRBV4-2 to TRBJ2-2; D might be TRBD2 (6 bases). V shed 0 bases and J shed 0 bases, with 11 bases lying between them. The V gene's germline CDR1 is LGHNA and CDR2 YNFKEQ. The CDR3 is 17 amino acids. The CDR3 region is CASSQDFGSANTGELFF. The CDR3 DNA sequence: TGTGCCAGCAGCCAAGATTTCGGGAGCGCGAACACCGGGGAGCTGTTTTTT.

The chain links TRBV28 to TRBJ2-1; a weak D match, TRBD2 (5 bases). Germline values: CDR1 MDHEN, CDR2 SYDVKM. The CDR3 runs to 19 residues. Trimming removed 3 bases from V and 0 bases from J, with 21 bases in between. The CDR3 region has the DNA TGTGCCAGCAGTTTTAACTTGATGACTACCAAGAGCTCCTACAATGAGCAGTTCTTC. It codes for CASSFNLMTTKSSYNEQFF.

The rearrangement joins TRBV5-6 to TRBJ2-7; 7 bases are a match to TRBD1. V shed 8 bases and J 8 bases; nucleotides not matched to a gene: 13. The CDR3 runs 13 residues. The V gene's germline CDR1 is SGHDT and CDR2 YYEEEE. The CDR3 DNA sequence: TGTGCCAGTACCGACAGGGTGACTTACAAGCAGTACTTC. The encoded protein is CASTDRVTYKQYF.

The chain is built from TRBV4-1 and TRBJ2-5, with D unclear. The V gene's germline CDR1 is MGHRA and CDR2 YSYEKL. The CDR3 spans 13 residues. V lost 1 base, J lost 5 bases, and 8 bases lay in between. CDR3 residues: CASSQALRETQYF. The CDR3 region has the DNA TGCGCCAGCAGCCAAGCTCTCAGGGAGACCCAGTACTTC.

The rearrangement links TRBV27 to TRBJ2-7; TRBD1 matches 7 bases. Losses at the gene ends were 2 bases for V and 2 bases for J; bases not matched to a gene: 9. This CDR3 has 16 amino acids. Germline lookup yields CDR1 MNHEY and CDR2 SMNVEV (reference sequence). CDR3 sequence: CASSLTIDRAAYEQYF. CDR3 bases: TGTGCCAGCAGTTTAACAATCGACAGGGCTGCCTACGAGCAGTACTTC.

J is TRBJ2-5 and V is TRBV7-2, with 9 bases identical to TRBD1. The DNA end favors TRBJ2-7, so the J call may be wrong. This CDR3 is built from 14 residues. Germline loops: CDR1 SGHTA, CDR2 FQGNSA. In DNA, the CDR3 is TGTGCCAGCAGCATTCTGACAGGGGGCTACGAGCAGTACTTC. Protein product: CASSILTGGYEQYF.

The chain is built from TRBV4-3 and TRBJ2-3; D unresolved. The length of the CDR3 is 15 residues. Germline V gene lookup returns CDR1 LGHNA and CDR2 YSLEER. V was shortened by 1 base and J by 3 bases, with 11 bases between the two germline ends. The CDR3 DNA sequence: TGCGCCAGCAGCCAAGGGCCATGGGGAACAGATACGCAGTATTTT. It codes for CASSQGPWGTDTQYF.

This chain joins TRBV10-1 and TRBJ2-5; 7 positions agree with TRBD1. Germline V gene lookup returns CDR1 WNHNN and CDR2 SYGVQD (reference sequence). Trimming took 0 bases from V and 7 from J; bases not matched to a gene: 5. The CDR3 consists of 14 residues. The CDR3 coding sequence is TGCGCCAGCAGTGAGTCGACAGGGCGTGGGACCCAGTACTTC. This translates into CASSESTGRGTQYF.

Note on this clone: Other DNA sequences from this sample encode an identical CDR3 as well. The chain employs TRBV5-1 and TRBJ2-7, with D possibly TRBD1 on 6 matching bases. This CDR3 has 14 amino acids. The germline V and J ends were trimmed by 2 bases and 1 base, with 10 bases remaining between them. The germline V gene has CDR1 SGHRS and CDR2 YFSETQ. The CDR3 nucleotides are TGCGCCAGCAGCTTAAGTCAGGGGTCCTACGAGCAGTACTTC. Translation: CASSLSQGSYEQYF.

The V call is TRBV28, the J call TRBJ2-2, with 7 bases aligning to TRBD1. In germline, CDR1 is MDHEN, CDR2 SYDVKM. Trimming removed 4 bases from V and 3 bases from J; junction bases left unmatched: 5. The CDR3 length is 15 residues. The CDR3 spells CASSSPGQHTGELFF. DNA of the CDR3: TGTGCCAGCAGTTCCCCGGGACAGCACACCGGGGAGCTGTTTTTT.

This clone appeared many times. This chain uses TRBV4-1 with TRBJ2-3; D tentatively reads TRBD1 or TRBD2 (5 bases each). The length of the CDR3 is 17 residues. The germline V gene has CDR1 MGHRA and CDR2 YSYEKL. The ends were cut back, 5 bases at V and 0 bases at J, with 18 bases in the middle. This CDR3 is CASSDVGAITSTDTQYF. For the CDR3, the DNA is TGCGCCAGCAGCGACGTCGGGGCGATTACTAGCACAGATACGCAGTATTTT.

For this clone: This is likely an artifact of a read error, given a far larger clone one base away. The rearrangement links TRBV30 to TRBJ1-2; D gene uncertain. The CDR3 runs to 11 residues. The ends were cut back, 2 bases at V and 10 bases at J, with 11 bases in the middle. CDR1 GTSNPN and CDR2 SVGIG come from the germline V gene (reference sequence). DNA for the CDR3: TGTGCCTGGAGTTCTCCCGTGGACTACACCTTC. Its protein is CAWSSPVDYTF.

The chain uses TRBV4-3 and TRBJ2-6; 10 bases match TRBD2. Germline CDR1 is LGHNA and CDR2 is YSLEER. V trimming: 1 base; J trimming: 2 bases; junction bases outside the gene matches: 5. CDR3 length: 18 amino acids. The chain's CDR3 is CASSQVSGRAPGANVLTF. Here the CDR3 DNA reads TGCGCCAGCAGCCAAGTGAGCGGGAGGGCCCCTGGGGCCAACGTCCTGACTTTC.

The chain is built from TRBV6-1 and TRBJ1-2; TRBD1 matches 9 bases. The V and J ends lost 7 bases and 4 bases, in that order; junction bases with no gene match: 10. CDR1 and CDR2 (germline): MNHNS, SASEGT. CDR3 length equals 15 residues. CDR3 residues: CASIDGTGLSYGYTF. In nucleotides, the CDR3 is TGTGCCAGCATCGACGGGACAGGGCTTAGCTATGGCTACACCTTC.

The CDR3 protein is CATQPLNEQFF. The DNA of the CDR3 is TGTGCCACCCAACCCTTAAATGAGCAGTTCTTC. This rearrangement joins TRBV2 to TRBJ2-1; D call uncertain. Trimming cost V 10 bases and J 7 bases, with 11 bases left between them. The CDR3 is 11 residues long. Germline V lookup: CDR1 SNHLY, CDR2 FYNNEI.

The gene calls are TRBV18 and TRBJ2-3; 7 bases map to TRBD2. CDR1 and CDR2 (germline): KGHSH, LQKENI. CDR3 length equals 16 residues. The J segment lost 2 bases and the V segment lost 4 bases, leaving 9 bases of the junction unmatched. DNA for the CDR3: TGTGCCAGCTCACGCGGCGCGGGAGATACCACAGATACGCAGTATTTT. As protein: CASSRGAGDTTDTQYF.

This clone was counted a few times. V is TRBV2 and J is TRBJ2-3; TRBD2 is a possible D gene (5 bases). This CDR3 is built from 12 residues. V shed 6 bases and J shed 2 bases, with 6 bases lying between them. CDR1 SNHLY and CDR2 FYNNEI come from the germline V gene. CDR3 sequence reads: CASSGDTDTQYF. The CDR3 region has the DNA TGTGCCAGCAGCGGGGACACAGATACGCAGTATTTT.

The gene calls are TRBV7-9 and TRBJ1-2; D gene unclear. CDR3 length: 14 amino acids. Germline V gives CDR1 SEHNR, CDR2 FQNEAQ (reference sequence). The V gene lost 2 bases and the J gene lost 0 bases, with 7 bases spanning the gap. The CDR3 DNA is TGTGCCAGCAGCTTACTTGAATCTAACTATGGCTACACCTTC. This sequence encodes CASSLLESNYGYTF.

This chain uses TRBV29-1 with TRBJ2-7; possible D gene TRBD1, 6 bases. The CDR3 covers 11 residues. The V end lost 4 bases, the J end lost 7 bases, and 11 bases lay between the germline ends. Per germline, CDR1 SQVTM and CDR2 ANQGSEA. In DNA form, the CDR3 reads TGCAGCGTTGTCAGGGGATGGGAGCAGTACTTC. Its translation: CSVVRGWEQYF.

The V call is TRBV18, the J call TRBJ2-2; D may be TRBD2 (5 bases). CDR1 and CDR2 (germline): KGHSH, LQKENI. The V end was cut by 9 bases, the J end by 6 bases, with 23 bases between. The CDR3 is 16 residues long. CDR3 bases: TGTGCCAGTACCGAGTTCCCTGGACTCCTGGCCGGGGAGCTGTTTTTT. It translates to CASTEFPGLLAGELFF.

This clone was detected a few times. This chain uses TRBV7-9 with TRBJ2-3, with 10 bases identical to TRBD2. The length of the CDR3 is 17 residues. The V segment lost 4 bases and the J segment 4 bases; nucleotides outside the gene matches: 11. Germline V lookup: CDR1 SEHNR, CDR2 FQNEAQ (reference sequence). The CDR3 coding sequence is TGTGCCAGCAGCTCACGTTATAGCGGGAGGATTCCAGATACGCAGTATTTT. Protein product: CASSSRYSGRIPDTQYF.

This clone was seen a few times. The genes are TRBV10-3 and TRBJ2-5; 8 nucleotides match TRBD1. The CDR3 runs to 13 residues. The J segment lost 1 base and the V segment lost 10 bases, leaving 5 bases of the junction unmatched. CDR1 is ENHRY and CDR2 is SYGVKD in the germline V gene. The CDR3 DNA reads TGTGCCACACGAACAGGGGGCCAAGAGACCCAGTACTTC. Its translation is CATRTGGQETQYF.

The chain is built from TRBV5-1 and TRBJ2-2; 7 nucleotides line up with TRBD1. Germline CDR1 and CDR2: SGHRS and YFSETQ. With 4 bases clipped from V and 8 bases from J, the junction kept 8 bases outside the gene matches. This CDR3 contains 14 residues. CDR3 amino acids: CASSLGTVVGELFF. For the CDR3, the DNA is TGCGCCAGCAGCCTCGGGACAGTTGTAGGGGAGCTGTTTTTT.

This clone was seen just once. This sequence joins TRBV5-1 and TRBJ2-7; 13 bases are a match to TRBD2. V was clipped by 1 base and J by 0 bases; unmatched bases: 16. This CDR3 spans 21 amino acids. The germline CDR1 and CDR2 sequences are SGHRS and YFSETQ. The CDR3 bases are TGCGCCAGCAGCTTGAAGGTTGGGTATGGGACTAGCGGGACTTTCTCCTACGAGCAGTACTTC. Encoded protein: CASSLKVGYGTSGTFSYEQYF.

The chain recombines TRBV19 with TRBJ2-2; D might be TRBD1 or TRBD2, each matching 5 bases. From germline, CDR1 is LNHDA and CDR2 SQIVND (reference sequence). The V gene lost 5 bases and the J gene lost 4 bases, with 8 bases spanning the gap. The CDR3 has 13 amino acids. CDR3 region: CASSEGFTGELFF. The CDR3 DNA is TGTGCCAGTAGTGAGGGGTTCACCGGGGAGCTGTTTTTT. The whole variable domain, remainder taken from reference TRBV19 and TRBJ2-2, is DGGITQSPKYLFRKEGQNVTLSCEQNLNHDAMYWYRQDPGQGLRLIYYSQIVNDFQKGDIAEGYSVSREKKESFPLTVTSAQKNPTAFYLCASSEGFTGELFFGEGSRLTVL.

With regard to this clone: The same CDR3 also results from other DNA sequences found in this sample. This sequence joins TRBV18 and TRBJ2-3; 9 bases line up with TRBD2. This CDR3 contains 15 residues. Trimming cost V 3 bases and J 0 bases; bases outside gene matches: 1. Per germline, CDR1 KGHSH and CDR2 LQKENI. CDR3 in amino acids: CASSPTSGSTDTQYF. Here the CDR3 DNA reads TGTGCCAGCTCACCGACTAGCGGAAGCACAGATACGCAGTATTTT.

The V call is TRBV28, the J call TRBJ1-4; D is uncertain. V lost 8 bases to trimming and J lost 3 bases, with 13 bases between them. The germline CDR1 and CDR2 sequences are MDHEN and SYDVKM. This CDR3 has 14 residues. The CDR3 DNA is TGTGCCAGCCTTGTATCCGGGGCTAATGAAAAACTGTTTTTT. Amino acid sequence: CASLVSGANEKLFF.

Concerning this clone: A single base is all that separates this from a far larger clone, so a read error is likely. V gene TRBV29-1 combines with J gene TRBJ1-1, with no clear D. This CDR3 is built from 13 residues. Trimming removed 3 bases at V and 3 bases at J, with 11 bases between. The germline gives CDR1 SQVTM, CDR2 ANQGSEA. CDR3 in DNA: TGCAGCGTTGAGGGCGGCGGGGACACTGAAGCTTTCTTT. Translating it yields CSVEGGGDTEAFF. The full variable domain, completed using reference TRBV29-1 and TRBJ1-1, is SAVISQKPSRDICQRGTSLTIQCQVDSQVTMMFWYRQQPGQSLTLIATANQGSEATYESGFVIDKFPISRPNLTFSTLTVSNMSPEDSSIYLCSVEGGGDTEAFFGQGTRLTVV.